This T cell receptor beta chain was sequenced during a study of response to subunit inactivated influenza vaccine. Via MiXCR, TCRdb re-called the RT-PCR reads, giving one row per CDR3 protein. The sample shows about 620,000 distinct CDR3 sequences, about 11% of them seen only once. There are many counts of this clonotype. The CDR3 is 14 residues long. The ends lost 5 bases at V and 5 bases at J; junction bases unmatched: 8. Germline V gene data show CDR1 as DFQATT and CDR2 as SNEGSKA (reference sequence). The receptor comes from a man aged 45 to 65 who received an inactivated influenza vaccine. The source was PBMCs from blood, collected on the day of vaccination. This chain joins TRBV20-1 and TRBJ2-2; 7 bases are a match to TRBD1. This CDR3 reads CSARQGQPTGELFF. The CDR3 DNA reads as TGCAGTGCTCGCCAGGGACAGCCTACCGGGGAGCTGTTTTTT.